This TCR beta chain derives from a study of blood T cell repertoires in COVID-19. Overall study context: Italy, Spain and the United States were the sources of the convalescent and acute COVID-19 samples. The cDNA or gDNA used as material had been derived from T cells, B-cell-depleted T cells, or PBMCs.

Germline CDR1 MDHEN, CDR2 SYDVKM. The CDR3 spans 12 residues. Trimming pared 7 bases from V and 3 bases from J, leaving 9 bases between. Authors' methods: Nucleated cell counts were estimated from reference gene primer amplification. Clones were read by immunoSEQ multiplex PCR, and TCRdb kept only the in-frame ones, dropping some. Clonal size and the V and J genes are those of that table, whereas D and trimming came from the DNA. The table lists around 88,000 clones, 90% of them singletons, with 1.7% in the top ten. Sequencing was performed on peripheral blood. This sequence was found in a man between 60 and 75 years old with acute or convalescent COVID-19. This rearrangement joins TRBV28 to TRBJ1-1, with unresolved D. The CDR3 region is CASNKIYTEAFF. For the CDR3, the DNA is TGTGCCAGCAACAAAATCTACACTGAAGCTTTCTTT.